This T cell receptor (beta chain) was identified during a study of vaccination effects on CD4 cells after COVID-19. Points on this clone: No antigen is known for it.

Some clones are missing from TCRdb's copy, which holds only in-frame ones; the method was immunoSEQ multiplex PCR. The table lists more than 60,000 clones, more than 60% of them singletons. Trimming removed 8 bases from V and 0 bases from J, with 14 bases in between. The CDR3 extends over 14 amino acids. Germline V gene lookup returns CDR1 MRHNA and CDR2 SNTAGT. Subsequent to a culture period of around eleven days, CD4+ T cells were isolated. The origin of this receptor is a human donor who had a prior SARS-CoV-2 infection. This chain uses TRBV6-4 with TRBJ2-7; D is ambiguous. Here the sequenced sample was CD4+ T cells from PBMCs cultured without peptide, taken before COVID-19 vaccination. As DNA, the CDR3 is TGTGCCAGCCCTCTCCTTCGTTGCTCCTACGAGCAGTACTTC. Translation: CASPLLRCSYEQYF.